This T cell receptor (beta chain) was observed in a study of T cell responses to AZD1222 COVID-19 vaccine. Study information: Researchers grouped second doses given at about 4 or about 12 weeks into one pool.

Concerning this clone: Its specificity is not known.

The assay was immunoSEQ multiplex PCR, and TCRdb's table has in-frame clones only and misses some. The sample yields 130,000 to 150,000 clones, just over 90% seen once. Study-wide findings and caveats: In a largely white British group with more females than males, clonal diversity was possibly underestimated. Vaccine-associated CD4 TCRs ranged over spike, dominating at 160-218 and 743-854. Reports indicate that nearly half of spike-specific TCRs are directed at unmutated variant regions.

The CDR3 has 14 amino acids. The V end lost 4 bases, the J end lost 0 bases, and 8 bases lay between the germline ends. Germline V CDR1 and CDR2: KGHDR, SFDVKD. The receptor was derived from an adult in good health. Material: peripheral blood, obtained on day 0 of AZD1222 vaccination. The chain uses TRBV24-1 and TRBJ2-5; D is possibly TRBD2 (5 bases). The CDR3 DNA reads TGTGCCACCAGTGAGTCCGGGAACCAAGAGACCCAGTACTTC. It encodes CATSESGNQETQYF.